The 30 T cell receptor beta chains given below trace back to one sample, sequenced in a study of blood T cell repertoires in COVID-19. The table came from immunoSEQ multiplex PCR; TCRdb's copy has only in-frame clones and leaves some out. The sample gives over 200,000 clones, around nine tenths of which show up once; 0.7% to 0.85% is in the top ten. The sample was peripheral blood. These receptors were obtained from a man between 60 and 75 years old with COVID-19, enrolled during active disease.

This clone is a singleton in its sample. The rearrangement joins TRBV2 to TRBJ2-7; D is undetermined. This CDR3 has 16 residues. The germline CDR1 and CDR2 sequences are SNHLY and FYNNEI. V shed 4 bases and J shed 0 bases, with 16 bases lying between them. CDR3 in amino acids: CASSVQAIPTSYEQYF. The CDR3 region has the DNA TGTGCCAGCAGTGTGCAGGCTATACCAACCTCCTACGAGCAGTACTTC.

CDR3 residues: CASSLSDRGTDTQYF. In DNA, the CDR3 is TGTGCCAGCAGCTTATCAGACAGGGGTACAGATACGCAGTATTTT. This chain uses TRBV11-2 with TRBJ2-3; TRBD1 matches 8 bases. Germline CDR1 is SGHAT and CDR2 is FQNNGV. The CDR3 loop spans 15 amino acids. J lost 3 bases, V lost 2 bases, and 4 bases had no gene match.

In regard to this clone: The junction departs from the called germline gene at one end, perhaps through a read error. The chain recombines TRBV7-7 with TRBJ2-1, with TRBD2 matching over 13 bases. Germline assignment: CDR1 SSHAT and CDR2 FNYEAQ (reference sequence). The CDR3 spans 15 residues. CDR3 DNA: TGTGCTAGCAGCTCTACTAGCGGGAGGGCGAGTGAGCAGTTCTTC. Residues: CASSSTSGRASEQFF. Filled out from reference TRBV7-7 and TRBJ2-1, the complete variable domain reads GAGVSQSPRYKVTKRGQDVTLRCDPISSHATLYWYQQALGQGPEFLTYFNYEAQPDKSGLPSDRFSAERPEGSISTLTIQRTEQRDSAMYRCASSSTSGRASEQFFGPGTRLTVL.

The chain has TRBV3-1 (or the pseudogene TRBV3-2) and TRBJ2-1, with 13 bases lining up with TRBD2. Germline values: CDR1 LGHDT, CDR2 YNNKEL (reference sequence). V was clipped by 2 bases and J by 10 bases; unmatched bases: 2. The CDR3 sequence is 14 residues long. The CDR3 loop reads CASSQLLAGGEQFF. CDR3 DNA sequence: TGTGCCAGCAGCCAATTACTAGCGGGAGGGGAGCAGTTCTTC.

This chain links TRBV15 with TRBJ2-7; 10 bases match TRBD1. CDR3 size: 16 residues. Germline CDR1 LNHNV, CDR2 YYDKDF (reference sequence). J gave up 2 bases and V 2 bases, and 6 bases lay outside the gene matches. Written as DNA, the CDR3 is TGTGCCACCAGCAGACTCTCGGGACAGGGGACCTACGAGCAGTACTTC. Its protein product is CATSRLSGQGTYEQYF.

This clone has more than one count but fewer than ten. V and J are TRBV19 and TRBJ1-2, with 9 bases that match TRBD1. CDR1 and CDR2 (germline): LNHDA, SQIVND (reference sequence). Trimming removed 7 bases from V and 2 bases from J; junction bases left unmatched: 8. The CDR3 is made up of 15 amino acids. CDR3 sequence (DNA): TGTGCCAGTATCGCCGGGACAGGGAACAACTATGGCTACACCTTC. Translated: CASIAGTGNNYGYTF.

The V and J genes are TRBV19 and TRBJ2-1, with 13 positions matching TRBD2. The CDR3 covers 17 residues. The germline CDR1 and CDR2 sequences are LNHDA and SQIVND (reference sequence). The V segment lost 4 bases and the J segment 1 base; nucleotides outside the gene matches: 4. CDR3 coding DNA: TGTGCCAGTAGTAGAGGGACTAGCGGGGCGTCCTACAATGAGCAGTTCTTC. Translated: CASSRGTSGASYNEQFF. The whole variable domain, remainder taken from reference TRBV19 and TRBJ2-1, is DGGITQSPKYLFRKEGQNVTLSCEQNLNHDAMYWYRQDPGQGLRLIYYSQIVNDFQKGDIAEGYSVSREKKESFPLTVTSAQKNPTAFYLCASSRGTSGASYNEQFFGPGTRLTVL.

V usage is TRBV9 and J usage is TRBJ1-1; no clear D. Per germline, CDR1 SGDLS and CDR2 YYNGEE. Trimming took off 4 bases at V and 0 bases at J, with 13 bases between the two ends. The CDR3 consists of 15 residues. In DNA form, the CDR3 reads TGTGCCAGCAGCCCAGATCCCCTGGTGAACACTGAAGCTTTCTTT. Encoded protein: CASSPDPLVNTEAFF.

This chain joins TRBV24-1 and TRBJ2-3, with 11 nucleotides matching TRBD2. V dropped 2 bases and J dropped 4; count of bases not matched to a gene: 7. This CDR3 contains 17 residues. Germline V gene lookup returns CDR1 KGHDR and CDR2 SFDVKD. CDR3 amino acids: CATSDSSLAGVADTQYF. The CDR3 nucleotides are TGTGCCACCAGTGATTCGTCACTAGCGGGAGTCGCAGATACGCAGTATTTT.

This chain uses TRBV2 with TRBJ1-1; perhaps TRBD1 as D (6 bases). Trimming cost V 6 bases and J 0 bases, with 14 bases left between them. CDR3 length: 15 amino acids. Per the germline V gene, CDR1 is SNHLY and CDR2 is FYNNEI. CDR3 in amino acids: CASRIQGTLNTEAFF. For the CDR3, the DNA is TGTGCCAGCAGGATACAGGGAACTTTGAACACTGAAGCTTTCTTT.

The chain has TRBV3-1 (or the pseudogene TRBV3-2) and TRBJ2-3; perhaps TRBD2 as D (5 bases). Germline V lookup: CDR1 LGHDT, CDR2 YNNKEL (reference sequence). The CDR3 length is 14 residues. The V end was cut by 1 base, the J end by 5 bases, with 10 bases between. The CDR3 region has the DNA TGTGCCAGCAGCCAAGGGCTCGGGGAAGATACGCAGTATTTT. Translation: CASSQGLGEDTQYF.

This chain links TRBV27 with TRBJ2-7, with D uncertain. Trimming left V 4 bases short and J 1 base short, with 8 bases between. CDR1 is MNHEY, CDR2 SMNVEV, per germline (reference sequence). The CDR3 is made up of 13 amino acids. The CDR3 region has the DNA TGTGCCAGCAGTTACAGCCGGTCCTACGAGCAGTACTTC. It specifies CASSYSRSYEQYF.

V usage is TRBV7-2 and J usage is TRBJ2-7, with 9 bases fitting TRBD2. Germline-derived CDR1 and CDR2 are SGHTA and FQGNSA. The V and J ends lost 1 base and 6 bases, in that order; junction bases with no gene match: 7. CDR3 size: 15 residues. CDR3 coding DNA: TGTGCCAGCAGCTTAGGGTCGGCTAGCGGGACCGAGCAGTACTTC. Its translation: CASSLGSASGTEQYF. Using reference TRBV7-2 and TRBJ2-7 for the parts outside the CDR3, the full variable domain is GAGVSQSPSNKVTEKGKDVELRCDPISGHTALYWYRQSLGQGLEFLIYFQGNSAPDKSGLPSDRFSAERTGGSVSTLTIQRTQQEDSAVYLCASSLGSASGTEQYFGPGTRLTVT.

This clone was seen a handful of times. The CDR3 region has the DNA TGCGCCAGCAGCTTGGTGGCTAGCGGGGGGCTATACAATGAGCAGTTCTTC. It yields the protein CASSLVASGGLYNEQFF. The V and J genes are TRBV5-1 and TRBJ2-1; 11 nucleotides line up with TRBD2. The germline V gene has CDR1 SGHRS and CDR2 YFSETQ. The CDR3 contains 17 residues. Losses at the gene ends were 0 bases for V and 4 bases for J; bases not matched to a gene: 6.

CDR3 nucleotide sequence: TGTGCCAGCAGCCACACGACAGGGGCTCAGCCCCAGCATTTT. It encodes CASSHTTGAQPQHF. The V call is TRBV3-1 (or the pseudogene TRBV3-2), the J call TRBJ1-5, with 8 bases identical to TRBD1. The CDR3 contains 14 residues. Germline trimming cut 3 bases from V and 6 bases from J; bases unmatched to any gene: 4. The germline CDR1 and CDR2 sequences are LGHDT and YNNKEL (reference sequence).

The chain carries TRBV27 and TRBJ2-7; 8 bases are a match to TRBD1. The V segment lost 5 bases and the J segment 3 bases; nucleotides outside the gene matches: 9. This CDR3 comprises 15 residues. Germline V gives CDR1 MNHEY, CDR2 SMNVEV (reference sequence). The CDR3 here is CASSEKDRASYEQYF. The CDR3 DNA is TGTGCCAGCAGTGAAAAGGACAGGGCCAGCTACGAGCAGTACTTC.

CDR3: CAWSRLRGQPQHF. The DNA for the CDR3 is TGTGCCTGGAGCCGGCTGCGGGGACAGCCCCAGCATTTT. The V gene is TRBV30, the J gene TRBJ1-5; D unresolved. This CDR3 comprises 13 residues. The V end lost 3 bases, the J end lost 7 bases, and 13 bases lay between the germline ends. Germline CDR1 and CDR2: GTSNPN and SVGIG (reference sequence).

The chain joins TRBV7-2 to TRBJ2-7; 8 nucleotides align to TRBD1. Germline CDR1 is SGHTA and CDR2 is FQGNSA. With 1 base clipped from V and 7 bases from J, the junction kept 9 bases outside the gene matches. The CDR3 covers 15 residues. This chain's CDR3 is CASSLEPTGAREQYF. The CDR3 DNA follows: TGTGCCAGCAGCTTAGAACCGACAGGGGCTAGGGAGCAGTACTTC.

The V gene is TRBV7-2, the J gene TRBJ2-2; D not certain. The CDR3 is made up of 12 amino acids. CDR1 is SGHTA, CDR2 FQGNSA, per germline. Trimming removed 7 bases at V and 2 bases at J, with 5 bases between. The CDR3 loop is CASTQNTGELFF. In nucleotides, the CDR3 is TGTGCCAGCACCCAAAACACCGGGGAGCTGTTTTTT.

With respect to this clone: Other DNA sequences from this sample encode an identical CDR3 as well. CDR3 amino acids: CASSRSNQPQHF. CDR3 in DNA: TGTGCCAGCAGTCGTAGCAATCAGCCCCAGCATTTT. The chain couples TRBV12-3 or TRBV12-4 to TRBJ1-5; no clear D. CDR3 length equals 12 residues. The V end was cut by 5 bases, the J end by 0 bases, with 2 bases between.

CDR3 nucleotide sequence: TGTGCCAGCAGCTTGAAAAGCGCTGGCGAGCAGTACTTC. Its protein product is CASSLKSAGEQYF. The V and J genes are TRBV5-4 and TRBJ2-7; D is ambiguous. Germline V lookup: CDR1 SGHNT, CDR2 YYREEE (reference sequence). The CDR3 sequence is 13 residues long. With 1 base removed from V and 6 bases from J, the gap between germline ends came to 11 bases.

This clone turned up a few times. The chain carries TRBV10-3 and TRBJ2-1; 13 bases fit TRBD2. The CDR3 has 19 amino acids. Germline-derived CDR1 and CDR2 are ENHRY and SYGVKD. V gave up 6 bases and J gave up 0 bases; unmatched junction bases: 11. The CDR3 reads CAIRSQTSGGPSSYNEQFF. The DNA for the CDR3 is TGTGCCATCAGGTCACAGACTAGCGGGGGGCCGAGCTCCTACAATGAGCAGTTCTTC.

The chain carries TRBV4-3 and TRBJ2-7; 8 bases line up with TRBD2. V gave up 1 base and J gave up 9 bases; unmatched junction bases: 14. CDR1 and CDR2 from the germline V gene are LGHNA and YSLEER. There are 16 residues in the CDR3. The CDR3 protein is CASSQGTGTSLLVQYF. The CDR3 DNA sequence: TGCGCCAGCAGCCAAGGGACCGGGACTAGTCTTCTTGTGCAGTACTTC.

The chain has TRBV30 and TRBJ2-5; 13 nucleotides agree with TRBD2. J was trimmed by 4 bases and V by 1 base; bases with no gene match: 0. Germline V gene lookup returns CDR1 GTSNPN and CDR2 SVGIG (reference sequence). The CDR3 length is 14 residues. Written as DNA, the CDR3 is TGTGCCTGGAGTGGACTAGCGGGGGGAGAGACCCAGTACTTC. Amino acids: CAWSGLAGGETQYF.

The count of this clone is one. The V gene is TRBV5-1, the J gene TRBJ2-3; no reliable D call. Germline V gene lookup returns CDR1 SGHRS and CDR2 YFSETQ. The CDR3 is 14 residues long. Trimming removed 0 bases from V and 8 bases from J, with 13 bases in between. The CDR3 bases are TGCGCCAGCAGCTTGGACAGCTTGTTGGGTACGCAGTATTTT. Its translation is CASSLDSLLGTQYF.

This chain uses TRBV4-1 with TRBJ1-2; TRBD1 matches 7 bases. CDR1 is MGHRA and CDR2 is YSYEKL in the germline V gene. The trim removed 0 bases at V and 8 bases at J, leaving 9 bases unmatched. This CDR3 contains 15 residues. CDR3 coding DNA: TGCGCCAGCAGCCAAGACACACAGGGGTTGGTGGGCTACACCTTC. Translation gives CASSQDTQGLVGYTF.

V is TRBV28 and J is TRBJ1-2; TRBD1 agrees at 7 bases. In germline, CDR1 is MDHEN, CDR2 SYDVKM. The CDR3 covers 14 residues. V trimming: 3 bases; J trimming: 8 bases; junction bases outside the gene matches: 9. CDR3 sequence reads: CASSFSLTGRGYTF. In DNA, the CDR3 is TGTGCCAGCAGTTTCTCCCTGACAGGGAGGGGCTACACCTTC.

There are a few counts of this clone. V and J are TRBV15 and TRBJ1-1; D is unresolved. The V end was cut by 0 bases, the J end by 1 base, with 12 bases between. CDR1 is LNHNV, CDR2 YYDKDF, per germline (reference sequence). This CDR3 region has 16 residues. CDR3 DNA sequence: TGTGCCACCAGCAGAGAGATCTATGGAGCGAACACTGAAGCTTTCTTT. This gives the protein CATSREIYGANTEAFF.

This chain joins TRBV5-1 and TRBJ1-1; possible D gene TRBD1, 6 bases. Germline lookup yields CDR1 SGHRS and CDR2 YFSETQ. The CDR3 consists of 14 residues. Deletions cut 6 bases from V and 1 base from J, with 13 bases between. The CDR3 region has the DNA TGCGCCAGCACCCAAGACAGGCAGAACACTGAAGCTTTCTTT. This translates into CASTQDRQNTEAFF.

V gene TRBV7-9 combines with J gene TRBJ1-4; D perhaps matches TRBD1 (5 bases). Germline V lookup: CDR1 SEHNR, CDR2 FQNEAQ (reference sequence). V dropped 2 bases and J dropped 4 bases, with 11 bases sitting between them. This CDR3 is built from 15 residues. DNA for the CDR3: TGTGCCAGCAGCTTAAAAGGGGCCTTTAATGAAAAACTGTTTTTT. Translated, it gives CASSLKGAFNEKLFF.